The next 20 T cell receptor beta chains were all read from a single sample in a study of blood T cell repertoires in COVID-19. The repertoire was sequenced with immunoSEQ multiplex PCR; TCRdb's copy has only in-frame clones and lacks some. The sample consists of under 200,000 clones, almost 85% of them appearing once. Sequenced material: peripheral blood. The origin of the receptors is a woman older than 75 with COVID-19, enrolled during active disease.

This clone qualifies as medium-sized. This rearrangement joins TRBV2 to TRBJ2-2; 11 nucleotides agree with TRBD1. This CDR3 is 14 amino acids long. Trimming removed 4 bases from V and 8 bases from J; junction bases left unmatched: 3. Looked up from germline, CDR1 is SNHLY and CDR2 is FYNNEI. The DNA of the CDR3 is TGTGCCAGCAGTGCGGACAGGGGGCGAGGGGAGCTGTTTTTT. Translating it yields CASSADRGRGELFF.

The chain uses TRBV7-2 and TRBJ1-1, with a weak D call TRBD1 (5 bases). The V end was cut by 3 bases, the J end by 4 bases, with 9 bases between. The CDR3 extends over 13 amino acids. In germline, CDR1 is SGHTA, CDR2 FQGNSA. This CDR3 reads CASSFGGSTEAFF. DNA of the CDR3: TGTGCCAGCAGCTTCGGGGGATCCACTGAAGCTTTCTTT.

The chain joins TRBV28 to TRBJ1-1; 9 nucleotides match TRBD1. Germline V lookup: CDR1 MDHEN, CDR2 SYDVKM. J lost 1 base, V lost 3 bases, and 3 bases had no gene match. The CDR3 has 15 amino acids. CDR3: CASSFGTGWNTEAFF. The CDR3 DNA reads TGTGCCAGCAGTTTCGGGACAGGGTGGAACACTGAAGCTTTCTTT.

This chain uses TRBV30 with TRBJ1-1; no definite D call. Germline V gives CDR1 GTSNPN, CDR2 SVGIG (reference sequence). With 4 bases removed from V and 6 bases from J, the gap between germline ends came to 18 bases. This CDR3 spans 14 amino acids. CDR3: CAWNSPGGIAEAFF. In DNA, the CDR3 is TGTGCCTGGAACTCCCCAGGAGGAATCGCTGAAGCTTTCTTT.

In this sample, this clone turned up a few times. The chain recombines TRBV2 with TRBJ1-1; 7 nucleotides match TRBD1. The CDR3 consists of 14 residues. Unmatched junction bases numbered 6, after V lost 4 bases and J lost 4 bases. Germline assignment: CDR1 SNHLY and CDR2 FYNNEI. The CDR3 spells CASSGVQGGTEAFF. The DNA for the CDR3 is TGTGCCAGCAGTGGGGTCCAGGGGGGCACTGAAGCTTTCTTT.

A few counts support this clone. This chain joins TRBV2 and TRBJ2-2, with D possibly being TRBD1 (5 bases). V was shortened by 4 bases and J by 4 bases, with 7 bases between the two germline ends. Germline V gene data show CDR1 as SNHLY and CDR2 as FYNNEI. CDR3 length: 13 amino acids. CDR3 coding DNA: TGTGCCAGCAGTGGGACACCCACCGGGGAGCTGTTTTTT. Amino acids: CASSGTPTGELFF.

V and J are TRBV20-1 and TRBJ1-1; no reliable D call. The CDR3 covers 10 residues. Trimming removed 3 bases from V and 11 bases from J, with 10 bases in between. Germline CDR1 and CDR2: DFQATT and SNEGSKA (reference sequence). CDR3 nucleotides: TGCAGTGCTAGTCCGAGGTGGGCTTTCTTT. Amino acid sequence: CSASPRWAFF.

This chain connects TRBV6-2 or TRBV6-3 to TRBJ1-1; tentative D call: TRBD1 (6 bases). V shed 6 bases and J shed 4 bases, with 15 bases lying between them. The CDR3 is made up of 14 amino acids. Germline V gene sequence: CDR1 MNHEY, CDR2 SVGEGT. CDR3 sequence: CASSTTGRGTEAFF. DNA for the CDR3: TGTGCCAGCAGCACTACAGGGAGAGGCACTGAAGCTTTCTTT.

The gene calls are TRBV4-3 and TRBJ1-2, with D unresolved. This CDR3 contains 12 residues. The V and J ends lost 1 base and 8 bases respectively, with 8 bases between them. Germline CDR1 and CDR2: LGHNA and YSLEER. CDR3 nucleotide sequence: TGCGCCAGCAGCCAAGCTAGTGGCGGCTACACCTTC. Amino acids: CASSQASGGYTF.

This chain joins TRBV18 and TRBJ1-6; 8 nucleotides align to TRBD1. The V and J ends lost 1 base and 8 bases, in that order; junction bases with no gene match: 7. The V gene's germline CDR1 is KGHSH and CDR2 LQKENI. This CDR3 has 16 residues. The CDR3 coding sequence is TGTGCCAGCTCACCACTATCTAACAGGGGGTATTCACCCCTCCACTTT. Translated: CASSPLSNRGYSPLHF.

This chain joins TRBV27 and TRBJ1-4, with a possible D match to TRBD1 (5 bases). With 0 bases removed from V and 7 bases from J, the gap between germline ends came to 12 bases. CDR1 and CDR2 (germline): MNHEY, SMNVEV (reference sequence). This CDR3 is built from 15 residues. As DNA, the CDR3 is TGTGCCAGCAGTTTATCCAGGGTCGGGAGTGAAAAACTGTTTTTT. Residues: CASSLSRVGSEKLFF.

The chain's CDR3 is CASSIMDLSWGGDEQFF. CDR3 in DNA: TGTGCCAGTAGTATCATGGACTTAAGTTGGGGGGGCGATGAGCAGTTCTTC. V and J are TRBV19 and TRBJ2-1, with D possibly TRBD2 on 7 matching bases. This CDR3 contains 17 residues. The germline V gene encodes CDR1 LNHDA and CDR2 SQIVND (reference sequence). The V gene lost 3 bases and the J gene lost 8 bases, with 23 bases spanning the gap.

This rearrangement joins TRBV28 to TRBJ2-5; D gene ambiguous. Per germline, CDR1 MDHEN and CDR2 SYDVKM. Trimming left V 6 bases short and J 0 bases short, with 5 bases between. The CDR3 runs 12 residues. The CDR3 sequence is CASSGDQETQYF. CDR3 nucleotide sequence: TGTGCCAGCAGCGGAGACCAAGAGACCCAGTACTTC. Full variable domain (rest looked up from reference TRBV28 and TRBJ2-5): DVKVTQSSRYLVKRTGEKVFLECVQDMDHENMFWYRQDPGLGLRLIYFSYDVKMKEKGDIPEGYSVSREKKERFSLILESASTNQTSMYLCASSGDQETQYFGPGTRLLVL.

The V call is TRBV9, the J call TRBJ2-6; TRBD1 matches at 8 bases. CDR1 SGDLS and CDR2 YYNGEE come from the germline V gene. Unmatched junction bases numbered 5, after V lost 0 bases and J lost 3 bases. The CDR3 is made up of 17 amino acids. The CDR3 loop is CASSVAPGGIGANVLTF. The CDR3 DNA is TGTGCCAGCAGCGTAGCCCCAGGGGGCATTGGGGCCAACGTCCTGACTTTC.

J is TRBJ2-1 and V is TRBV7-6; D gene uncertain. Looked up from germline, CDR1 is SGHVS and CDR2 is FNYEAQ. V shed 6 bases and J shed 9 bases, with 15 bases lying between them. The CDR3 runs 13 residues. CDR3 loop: CASSSLQYTEQFF. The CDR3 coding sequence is TGTGCCAGCAGTTCCCTCCAGTATACTGAGCAGTTCTTC.

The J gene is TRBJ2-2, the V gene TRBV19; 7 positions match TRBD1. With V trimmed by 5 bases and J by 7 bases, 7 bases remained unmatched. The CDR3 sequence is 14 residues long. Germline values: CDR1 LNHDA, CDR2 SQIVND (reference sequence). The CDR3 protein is CASSLRGQGGELFF. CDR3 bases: TGTGCCAGTAGTTTAAGGGGGCAGGGCGGGGAGCTGTTTTTT.

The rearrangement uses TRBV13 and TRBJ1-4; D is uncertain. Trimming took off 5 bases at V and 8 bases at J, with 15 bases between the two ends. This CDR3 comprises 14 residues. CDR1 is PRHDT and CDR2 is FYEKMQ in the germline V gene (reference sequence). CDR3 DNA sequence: TGTGCCAGCAGCAGAGGGTCTTCCAGCGAAAAACTGTTTTTT. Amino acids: CASSRGSSSEKLFF. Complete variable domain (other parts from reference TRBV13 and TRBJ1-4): AAGVIQSPRHLIKEKRETATLKCYPIPRHDTVYWYQQGPGQDPQFLISFYEKMQSDKGSIPDRFSAQQFSDYHSELNMSSLELGDSALYFCASSRGSSSEKLFFGSGTQLSVL.

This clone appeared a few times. The CDR3 sequence: CASSYSRRGAYNEQFF. As DNA, the CDR3 is TGTGCCAGCAGTTACTCGCGGCGGGGGGCCTACAATGAGCAGTTCTTC. V usage is TRBV6-5 and J usage is TRBJ2-1; 8 positions match TRBD2. Unmatched junction bases numbered 3, after V lost 0 bases and J lost 2 bases. The CDR3 runs to 16 residues. The V gene's germline CDR1 is MNHEY and CDR2 SVGAGI.

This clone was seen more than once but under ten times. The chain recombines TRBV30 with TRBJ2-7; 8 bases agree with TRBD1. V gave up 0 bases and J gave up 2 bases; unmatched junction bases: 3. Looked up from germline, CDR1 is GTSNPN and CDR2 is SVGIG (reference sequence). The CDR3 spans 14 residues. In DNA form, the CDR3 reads TGTGCCTGGAGTGTTGGACAGGGCCCCTACGAGCAGTACTTC. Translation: CAWSVGQGPYEQYF.

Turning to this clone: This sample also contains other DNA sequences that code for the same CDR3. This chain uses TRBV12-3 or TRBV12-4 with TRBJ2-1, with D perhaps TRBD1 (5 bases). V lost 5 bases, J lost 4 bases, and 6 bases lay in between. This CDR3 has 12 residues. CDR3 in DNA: TGTGCCAGCAGTCGACAGTACAATGAGCAGTTCTTC. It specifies CASSRQYNEQFF.